The sequence of this TCR beta chain was determined in a study of blood T cell repertoires in COVID-19. Study background: The United States, Italy and Spain provided the acute and convalescent COVID-19 samples. PBMCs, B-cell-depleted T cells, or T cells provided the cDNA or gDNA that made up the material.

This clone has more than one count but fewer than ten. Sequencing was performed with immunoSEQ multiplex PCR; in TCRdb, only in-frame clones are kept and a portion is missing. The data contain 190,000 or so clones, over 80% of them singletons. Recruited during active infection, patients (from Seattle) were subsequently followed longitudinally. Source material: peripheral blood. The TCR was taken from a man aged 60 to 69 with COVID-19, enrolled during active disease.

The CDR3 spells CASSQAPPVGQALGYTF. CDR3 nucleotide sequence: TGCGCCAGCAGCCAAGCCCCCCCGGTGGGACAGGCTTTAGGCTACACCTTC. J is TRBJ1-2 and V is TRBV4-1, with 8 bases lining up with TRBD1. CDR1 is MGHRA, CDR2 YSYEKL, per germline. V gave up 1 base and J gave up 8 bases; unmatched junction bases: 15. The CDR3 loop spans 17 amino acids.